This T cell receptor (beta chain) was observed in a study of regulatory T cells in long-lasting Graves disease. Study-wide context: Antithyroid drug use was under 3 months in newly diagnosed Graves' patients.

As for time point: newly diagnosed GD, antithyroid drugs for less than 3 months. Isolated PBMC RNA provided the starting material for the TCR library. In building TCR beta libraries, iRepertoire HTBI primers were used together with Arm-PCR of CDR3 regions. In TCRdb, the multiplex PCR reads were re-called with MiXCR into one record per CDR3 protein. Of around 400,000 distinct CDR3 sequences in the sample, around 15% were seen once. This clonotype was counted many times. Its specificity is unknown. Germline V gives CDR1 SQVTM, CDR2 ANQGSEA. CDR3 length equals 13 residues. Trimming shortened V by 4 bases and J by 7 bases, and 17 bases separated the two germline ends. General study findings and limits: Among the persistent patients, approximately 2,900 public clonotypes were shared, more than the 950 to 1,000 shared among new patients. Peripheral blood was the sole material, not thyroid tissue.

V gene TRBV29-1 combines with J gene TRBJ2-7, with D unclear. The sequencing here drew on peripheral blood mononuclear cells (PBMCs), taken at new diagnosis, from a patient treated with antithyroid drugs. The clonotype comes from a female donor with Graves disease. The DNA of the CDR3 is TGCAGCGTTGTTCGGCCGCACAACGGAGAGCAGTACTTC. It codes for CSVVRPHNGEQYF.